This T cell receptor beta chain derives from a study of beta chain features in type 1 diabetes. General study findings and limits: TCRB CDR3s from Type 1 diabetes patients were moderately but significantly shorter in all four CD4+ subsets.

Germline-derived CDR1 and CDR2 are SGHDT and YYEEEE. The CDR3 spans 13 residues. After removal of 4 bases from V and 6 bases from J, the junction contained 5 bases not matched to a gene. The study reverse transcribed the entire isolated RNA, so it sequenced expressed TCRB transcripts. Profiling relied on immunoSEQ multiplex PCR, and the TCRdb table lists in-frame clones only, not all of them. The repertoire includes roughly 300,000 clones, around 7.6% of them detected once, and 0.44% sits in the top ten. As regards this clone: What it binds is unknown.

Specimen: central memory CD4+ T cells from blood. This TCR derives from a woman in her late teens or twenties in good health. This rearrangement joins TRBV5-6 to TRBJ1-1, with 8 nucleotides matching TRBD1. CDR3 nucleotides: TGTGCCAGCAGCAGGACAGGGTGGCCTGAAGCTTTCTTT. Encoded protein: CASSRTGWPEAFF.